The source of this TCR beta chain is a study of CD8 T cells in ankylosing spondylitis. Study results and limitations: In ankylosing spondylitis patients, matched synovial fluid reportedly showed significant enrichment of disease-linked clones. A motif of eight highly homologous TCR beta variants was seen as apparently characteristic of ankylosing spondylitis blood. Some motif variants were previously reported in reactive arthritis synovial fluid and blood.

This clonotype was counted at least ten times. What it binds is not known. This CDR3 contains 13 residues. The ends were cut back, 5 bases at V and 4 bases at J, with 10 bases in the middle. Construction of TCR beta libraries was performed using quantitative 5'-RACE with molecular barcodes. TCRdb re-analysed the 5' RACE reads in MiXCR, keeping a single row per CDR3 protein. Altogether more than 400,000 distinct CDR3 sequences are present, approximately 5.3% being singletons, with the ten largest covering around 3.6%. V and J are TRBV12-3 or TRBV12-4 and TRBJ2-3; a weak D match, TRBD2 (6 bases). The TCR originated in a male donor with ankylosing spondylitis. Sequencing used blood, either unsorted or a sorted T cell fraction (not recorded which). The CDR3 coding sequence is TGTGCCAGCAGTCAACTAGCTTCAGATACGCAGTATTTT. Amino acids: CASSQLASDTQYF.